This T cell receptor (beta chain) is drawn from a study of HIV-infected patients and healthy controls. Antiretroviral therapy had run roughly three months, about 14 weeks, before follow-up blood collection. Whole blood was used without fractionation, so all unsorted peripheral T cells were included. Reverse transcription used approximately 500 ng RNA and constant-region primers for alpha and beta. Alpha and beta chain libraries were made separately by chain-specific third strand synthesis with multiplexing indices. All rearrangements within a chain used one primer pair; cDNA molecules carried barcodes. TCRdb fed the 5' RACE reads into MiXCR, producing one record per CDR3 protein. The table has roughly 14,000 distinct CDR3 sequences, around 10% seen once. This clonotype was recorded many times. In germline, CDR1 is MNHEY, CDR2 SVGAGI. V gave up 5 bases and J gave up 6 bases, with 11 bases separating them. The CDR3 runs 12 residues.

The chain is built from TRBV6-5 and TRBJ2-7; D gene unclear. This receptor was identified in an adult with HIV infection. The donor label of this sample is uncertain. The specimen was blood, collected during antiretroviral therapy. CDR3 bases: TGTGCCAGCAGTACGCTCGTGGGCGAGCAGTACTTC. It yields the protein CASSTLVGEQYF.